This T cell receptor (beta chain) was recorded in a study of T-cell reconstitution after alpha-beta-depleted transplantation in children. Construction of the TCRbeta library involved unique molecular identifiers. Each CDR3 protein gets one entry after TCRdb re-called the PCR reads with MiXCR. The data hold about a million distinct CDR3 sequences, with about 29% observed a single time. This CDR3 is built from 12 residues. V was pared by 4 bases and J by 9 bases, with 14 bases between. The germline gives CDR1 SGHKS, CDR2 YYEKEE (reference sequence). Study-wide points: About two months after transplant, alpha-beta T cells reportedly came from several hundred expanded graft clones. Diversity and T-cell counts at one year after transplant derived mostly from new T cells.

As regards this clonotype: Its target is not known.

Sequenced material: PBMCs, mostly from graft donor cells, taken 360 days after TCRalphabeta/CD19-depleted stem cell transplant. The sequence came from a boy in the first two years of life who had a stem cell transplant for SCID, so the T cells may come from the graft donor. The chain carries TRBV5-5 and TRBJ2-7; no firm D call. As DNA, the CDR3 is TGTGCCAGCAGCCAGCTCTACGGTTCGCAGTACTTC. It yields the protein CASSQLYGSQYF.